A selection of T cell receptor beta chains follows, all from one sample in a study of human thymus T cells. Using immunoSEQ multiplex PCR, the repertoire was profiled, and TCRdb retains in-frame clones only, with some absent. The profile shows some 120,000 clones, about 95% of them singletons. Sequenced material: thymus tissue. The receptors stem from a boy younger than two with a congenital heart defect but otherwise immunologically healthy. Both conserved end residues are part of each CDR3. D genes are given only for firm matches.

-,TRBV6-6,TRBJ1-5,CASSYSTGANQPQHF
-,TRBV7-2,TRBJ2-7,CASSLAPGPGIYEQYF
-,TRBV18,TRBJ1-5,CASSPASGGNQPQHF
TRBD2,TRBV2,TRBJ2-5,CASRELAEETQYF
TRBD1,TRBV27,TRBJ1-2,CASSFLQGALGYTF
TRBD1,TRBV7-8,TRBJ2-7,CASRRGQGRTPLSGEQYF
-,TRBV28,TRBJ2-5,CASSPPRGQETQYF
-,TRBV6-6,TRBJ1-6,CASSYLGRSYNSPLHF
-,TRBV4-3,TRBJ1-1,CASSQPRTEAFF
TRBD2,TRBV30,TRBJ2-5,CAWSVGPRGLGETQYF
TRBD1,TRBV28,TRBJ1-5,CASSLEHRQGGNQPQHF
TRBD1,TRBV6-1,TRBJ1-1,CASSWTGPYTEAFF
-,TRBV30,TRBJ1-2,CAWSSHRTGGKTF
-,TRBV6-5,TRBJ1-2,CASSMAIFSYGYTF
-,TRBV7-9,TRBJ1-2,CASSFGGGYTF
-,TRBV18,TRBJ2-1,CASSPPPDFVLNEQFF
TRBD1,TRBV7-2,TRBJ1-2,CASSSHRGVGYTF
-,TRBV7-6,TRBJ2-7,CASSAGPYEQYF
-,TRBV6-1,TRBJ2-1,CASSANQNEQFF
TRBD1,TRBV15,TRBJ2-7,CATSSEPGQGLYEQYF
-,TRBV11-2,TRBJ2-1,CASSFRASSYNEQFF
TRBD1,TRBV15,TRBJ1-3,CATSRTGDSGNTIYF
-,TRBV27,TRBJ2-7,CASSPQSRGSEQYF
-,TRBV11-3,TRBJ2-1,CASSPGGQSSYNEQFF
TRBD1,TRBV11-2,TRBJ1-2,CASSTRQGGYTF
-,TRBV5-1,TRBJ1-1,CASSSTHLTPNTEAFF
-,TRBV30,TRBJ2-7,CAWSVRTASYEQYF
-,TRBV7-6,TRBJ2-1,CASSLWANEQFF
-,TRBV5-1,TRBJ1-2,CASSTGNYGYTF
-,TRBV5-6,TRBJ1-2,CASSFWASGYTF
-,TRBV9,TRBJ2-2,CASSSWAGTGELFF
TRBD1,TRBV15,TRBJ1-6,CATSGDREGPYNSPLHF
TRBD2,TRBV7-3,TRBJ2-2,CASSLGGLADTGELFF
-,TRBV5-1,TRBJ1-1,CASSLDTTEAFF
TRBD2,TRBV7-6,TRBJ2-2,CASSSNSPDPSGGPGGELFF
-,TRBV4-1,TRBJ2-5,CASSQDGGGRKTQYF
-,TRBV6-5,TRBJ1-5,CASSTGRRPDQPQHF
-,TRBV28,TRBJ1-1,CASSLPGQSPIIEAFF
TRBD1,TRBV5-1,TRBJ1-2,CASSLTGDYGYTF
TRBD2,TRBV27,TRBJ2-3,CASSGLAGGGTDTQYF
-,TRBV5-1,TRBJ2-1,CASSPPGYEQFF
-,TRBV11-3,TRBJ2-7,CASSPGVPYEQYF
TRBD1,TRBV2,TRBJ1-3,CASSVQGVESGNTIYF
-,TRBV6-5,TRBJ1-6,CASSYFSGPPLHF
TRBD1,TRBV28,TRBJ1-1,CASSLSDRVEAFF
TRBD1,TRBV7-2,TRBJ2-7,CASSLASQGAYEQYF
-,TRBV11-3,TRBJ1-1,CASTHKTPEAFF
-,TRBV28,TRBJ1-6,CASTLSPGRYNSPLHF
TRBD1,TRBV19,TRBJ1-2,CASRCCPTGGENYGYTF
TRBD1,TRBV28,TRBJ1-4,CASSSRTGREKLFF
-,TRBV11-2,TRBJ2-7,CASSPLLHEQYF
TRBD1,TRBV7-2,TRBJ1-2,CASSSLQGAQGVYGYTF
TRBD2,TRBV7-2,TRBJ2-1,CASSLEASGGASYNEQFF